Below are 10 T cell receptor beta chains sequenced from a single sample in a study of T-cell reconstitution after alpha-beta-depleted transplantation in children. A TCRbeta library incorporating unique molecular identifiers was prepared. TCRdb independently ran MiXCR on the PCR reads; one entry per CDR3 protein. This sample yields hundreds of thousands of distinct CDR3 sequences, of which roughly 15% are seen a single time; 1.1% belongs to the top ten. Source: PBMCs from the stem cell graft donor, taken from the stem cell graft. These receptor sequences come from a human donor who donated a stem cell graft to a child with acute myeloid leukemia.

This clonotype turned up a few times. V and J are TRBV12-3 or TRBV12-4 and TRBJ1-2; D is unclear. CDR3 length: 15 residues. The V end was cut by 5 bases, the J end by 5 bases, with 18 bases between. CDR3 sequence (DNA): TGTGCCAGCAGTCCTACAGCCTTATCGGGGTATGGCTACACCTTC. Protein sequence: CASSPTALSGYGYTF.

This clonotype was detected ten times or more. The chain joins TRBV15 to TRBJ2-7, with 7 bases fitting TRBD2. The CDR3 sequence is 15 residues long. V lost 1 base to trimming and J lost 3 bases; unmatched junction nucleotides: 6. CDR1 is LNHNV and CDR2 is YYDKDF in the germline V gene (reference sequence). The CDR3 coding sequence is TGTGCCACCAGCAGAGGTGGGGGGGGGAGCTACGAGCAGTACTTC. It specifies CATSRGGGGSYEQYF.

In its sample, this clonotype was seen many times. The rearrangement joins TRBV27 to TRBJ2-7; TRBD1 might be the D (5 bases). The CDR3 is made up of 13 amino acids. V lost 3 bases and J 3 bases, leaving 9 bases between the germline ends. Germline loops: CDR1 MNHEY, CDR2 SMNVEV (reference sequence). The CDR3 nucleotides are TGTGCCAGCAGTTTGGAGACAGACTACGAGCAGTACTTC. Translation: CASSLETDYEQYF.

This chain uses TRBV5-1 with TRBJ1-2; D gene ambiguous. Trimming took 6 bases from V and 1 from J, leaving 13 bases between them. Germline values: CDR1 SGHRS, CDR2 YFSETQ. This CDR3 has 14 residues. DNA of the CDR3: TGCGCCAGCAATTTGGAAGACTTTAACTATGGCTACACCTTC. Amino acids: CASNLEDFNYGYTF.

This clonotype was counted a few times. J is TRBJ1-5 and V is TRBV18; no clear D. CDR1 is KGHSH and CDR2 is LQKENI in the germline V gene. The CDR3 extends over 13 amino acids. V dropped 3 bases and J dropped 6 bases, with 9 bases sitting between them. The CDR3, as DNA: TGTGCCAGCTCACCCGAAGACCGTCAGCCCCAGCATTTT. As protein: CASSPEDRQPQHF.

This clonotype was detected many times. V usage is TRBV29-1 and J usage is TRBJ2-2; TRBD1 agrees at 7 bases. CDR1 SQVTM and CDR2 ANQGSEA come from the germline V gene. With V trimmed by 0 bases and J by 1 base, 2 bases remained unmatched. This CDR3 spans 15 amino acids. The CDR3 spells CSVEEGQKNTGELFF. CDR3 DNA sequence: TGCAGCGTTGAAGAGGGACAGAAGAACACCGGGGAGCTGTTTTTT.

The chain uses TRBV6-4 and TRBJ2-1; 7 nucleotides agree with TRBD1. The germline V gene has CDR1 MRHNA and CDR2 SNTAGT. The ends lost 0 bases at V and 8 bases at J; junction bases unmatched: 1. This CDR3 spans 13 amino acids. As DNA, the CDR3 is TGTGCCAGCAGTGACTCAAGGGGGCATGAGCAGTTCTTC. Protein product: CASSDSRGHEQFF.

The CDR3 region has the DNA TGCGCCAGCAGCTTCGCACTTCCTGGAGATTCACCCCTCCACTTT. Protein sequence: CASSFALPGDSPLHF. The J gene is TRBJ1-6, the V gene TRBV5-1; D is unresolved. Trimming shortened V by 2 bases and J by 8 bases, and 14 bases separated the two germline ends. Germline loops: CDR1 SGHRS, CDR2 YFSETQ. The CDR3 has 15 amino acids.

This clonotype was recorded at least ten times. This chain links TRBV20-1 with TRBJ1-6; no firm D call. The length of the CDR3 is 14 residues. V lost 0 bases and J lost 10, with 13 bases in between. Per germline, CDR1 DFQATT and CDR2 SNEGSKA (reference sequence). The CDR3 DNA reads TGCAGTGCTAGAGAGGCAAGGGATGGGTCACCCCTCCACTTT. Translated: CSAREARDGSPLHF.

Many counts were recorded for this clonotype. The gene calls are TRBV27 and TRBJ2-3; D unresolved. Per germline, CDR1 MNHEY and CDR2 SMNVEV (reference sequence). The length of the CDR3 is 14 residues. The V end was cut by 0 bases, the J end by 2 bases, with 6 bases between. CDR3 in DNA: TGTGCCAGCAGTTTATCCCAGTCCACAGATACGCAGTATTTT. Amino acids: CASSLSQSTDTQYF.